Presented here are 2 T cell receptor beta chains from one specimen sequenced in a study of monozygotic twins with cystic fibrosis. Profiled with immunoSEQ multiplex PCR; TCRdb holds only in-frame clones, not every one. This table holds around 30,000 clones, just under 85% found once. Sequenced input: blood. Every receptor here comes from a girl aged 2-10 years with cystic fibrosis.

The J gene is TRBJ1-2, the V gene TRBV9, with TRBD1 matching 7 bases. Losses at the gene ends were 3 bases for V and 2 bases for J; bases not matched to a gene: 4. Germline loops: CDR1 SGDLS, CDR2 YYNGEE. This CDR3 has 14 residues. The CDR3 bases are TGTGCCAGCAGCGCGGACAGGAGCAACTATGGCTACACCTTC. As protein: CASSADRSNYGYTF.

This clone was seen only once. V and J are TRBV5-4 and TRBJ2-2; TRBD2 matches at 11 bases. The CDR3 loop spans 20 amino acids. J was trimmed by 2 bases and V by 0 bases; bases with no gene match: 12. Germline V gene lookup returns CDR1 SGHNT and CDR2 YYREEE (reference sequence). CDR3 sequence: CASSLEFSGTSGQNTGELFF. CDR3 DNA: TGTGCCAGCAGCTTGGAGTTTTCCGGGACTAGCGGTCAAAACACCGGGGAGCTGTTTTTT. Together with reference TRBV5-4 and TRBJ2-2, the CDR3 gives the full variable domain: ETGVTQSPTHLIKTRGQQVTLRCSSQSGHNTVSWYQQALGQGPQFIFQYYREEENGRGNFPPRFSGLQFPNYSSELNVNALELDDSALYLCASSLEFSGTSGQNTGELFFGEGSRLTVL.